This T cell receptor beta chain derives from a study of blood T cell repertoires in COVID-19. The CDR3 consists of 14 residues. Germline lookup yields CDR1 MRHNA and CDR2 SNTAGT. The V end lost 3 bases, the J end lost 3 bases, and 9 bases lay between the germline ends. Produced via immunoSEQ multiplex PCR; TCRdb's table is partial and in-frame only. The sample lists about 300,000 clones; about four fifths were seen once. This receptor was obtained from a human donor with COVID-19, enrolled during active disease. The donor label of this sample is uncertain. Sequencing used peripheral blood. The chain combines TRBV6-4 with TRBJ2-1, with no clear D. DNA of the CDR3: TGTGCCAGCAGTGAAGAACTTGGCTACAATGAGCAGTTCTTC. It translates to CASSEELGYNEQFF.